The T cell receptor beta chain under discussion was sequenced for a study of OX40 agonist ivuxolimab in advanced cancers. Study-level points and caveats: Clonal expansion from baseline to week 6 occurred in both CD4+ and CD8+ T cells. Researchers did not determine the expanded peripheral T cells' antigen specificity. There were, on average, more expanded clones in CD8+ T cells than in CD4+.

About this clone: Its antigen is still unknown.

Patients with autoimmune history or systemic immunosuppression were excluded. The V gene's germline CDR1 is SEHNR and CDR2 FQNEAQ (reference sequence). With V trimmed by 5 bases and J by 4 bases, 4 bases remained unmatched. This CDR3 region has 16 residues. Libraries were prepared by immunoSEQ multiplex PCR; TCRdb keeps only in-frame clonotypes and omits some of them. The sample lists about 80,000 clones, approximately 92% occurring once. This chain connects TRBV7-9 to TRBJ2-3, with 15 bases matching TRBD2. This clonotype was sampled from an adult with an advanced solid tumor such as melanoma, head and neck, liver or kidney cancer. This material consisted of CD4+ or CD8+ T cells sorted from blood, taken in a trial of the OX40 agonist ivuxolimab. Here the CDR3 DNA reads TGTGCCAGCAGCCCCTGGACTAGCGGGAGGGCAGATACGCAGTATTTT. It encodes CASSPWTSGRADTQYF.